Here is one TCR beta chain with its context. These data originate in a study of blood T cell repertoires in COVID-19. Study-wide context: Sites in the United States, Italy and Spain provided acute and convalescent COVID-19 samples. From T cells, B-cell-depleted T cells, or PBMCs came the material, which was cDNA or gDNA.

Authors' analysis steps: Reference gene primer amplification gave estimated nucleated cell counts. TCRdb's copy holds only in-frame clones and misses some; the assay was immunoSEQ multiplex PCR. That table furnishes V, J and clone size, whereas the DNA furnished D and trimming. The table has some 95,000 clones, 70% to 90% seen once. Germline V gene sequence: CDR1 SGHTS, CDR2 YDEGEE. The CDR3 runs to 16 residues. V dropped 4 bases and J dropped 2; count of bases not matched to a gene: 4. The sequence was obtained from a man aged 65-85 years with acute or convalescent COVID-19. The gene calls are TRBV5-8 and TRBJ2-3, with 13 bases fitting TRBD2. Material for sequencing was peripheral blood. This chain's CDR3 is CASSPGTSGATDTQYF. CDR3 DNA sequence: TGTGCCAGCAGCCCGGGGACTAGCGGGGCCACAGATACGCAGTATTTT. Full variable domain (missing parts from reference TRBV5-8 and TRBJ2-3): EAGVTQSPTHLIKTRGQQATLRCSPISGHTSVYWYQQALGLGLQFLLWYDEGEERNRGNFPPRFSGRQFPNYSSELNVNALELEDSALYLCASSPGTSGATDTQYFGPGTRLTVL.